This T cell receptor beta chain was captured in a study of blood T cells in healthy people across ages. Then a second PCR, running roughly 7 to 11 cycles, was carried out with a sample-barcoded 5' primer and a J-beta primer mix. TCRdb reanalysed the 5' RACE reads using MiXCR and keeps one entry per CDR3 protein. The sample has about 1,400,000 distinct CDR3 sequences, roughly 59% seen once. CDR1 and CDR2 from the germline V gene are SQVTM and ANQGSEA. CDR3 length equals 13 residues. Deletions cut 7 bases from V and 2 bases from J, with 15 bases between. This chain links TRBV29-1 with TRBJ2-7, with D unresolved. The sequenced sample consisted of blood. This TCR derives from a man younger than 35 in good health. The CDR3 DNA reads TGCAGCGCCTCAGGTGGCGGACCCTACGAGCAGTACTTC. As protein: CSASGGGPYEQYF.